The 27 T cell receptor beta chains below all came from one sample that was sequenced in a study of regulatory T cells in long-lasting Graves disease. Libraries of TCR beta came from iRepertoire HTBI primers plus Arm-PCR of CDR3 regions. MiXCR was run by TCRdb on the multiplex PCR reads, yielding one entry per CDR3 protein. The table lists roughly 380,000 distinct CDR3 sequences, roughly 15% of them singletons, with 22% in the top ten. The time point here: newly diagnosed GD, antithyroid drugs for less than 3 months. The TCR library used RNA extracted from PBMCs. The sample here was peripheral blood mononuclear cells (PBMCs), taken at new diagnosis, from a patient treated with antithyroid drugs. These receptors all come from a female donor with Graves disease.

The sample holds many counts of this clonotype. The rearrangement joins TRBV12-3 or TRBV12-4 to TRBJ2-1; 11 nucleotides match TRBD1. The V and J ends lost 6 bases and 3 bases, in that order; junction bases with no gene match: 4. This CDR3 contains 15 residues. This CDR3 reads CASRRDRGSYNEQFF. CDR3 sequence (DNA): TGTGCCAGCAGACGGGACAGGGGGAGCTACAATGAGCAGTTCTTC.

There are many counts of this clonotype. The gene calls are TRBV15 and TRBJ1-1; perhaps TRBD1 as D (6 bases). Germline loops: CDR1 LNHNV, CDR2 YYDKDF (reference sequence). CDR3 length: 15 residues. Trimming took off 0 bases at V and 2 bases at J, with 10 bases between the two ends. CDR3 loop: CATSRDRGPNTEAFF. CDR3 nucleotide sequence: TGTGCCACCAGCAGAGACCGGGGGCCAAACACTGAAGCTTTCTTT.

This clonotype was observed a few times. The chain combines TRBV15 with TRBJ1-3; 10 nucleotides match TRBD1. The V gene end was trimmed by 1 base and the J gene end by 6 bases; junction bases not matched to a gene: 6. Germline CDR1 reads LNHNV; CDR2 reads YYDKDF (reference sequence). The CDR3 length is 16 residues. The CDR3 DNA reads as TGTGCCACCAGCAGAGGTGGACAGGGGGTGCCAAACACCATATATTTT. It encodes CATSRGGQGVPNTIYF.

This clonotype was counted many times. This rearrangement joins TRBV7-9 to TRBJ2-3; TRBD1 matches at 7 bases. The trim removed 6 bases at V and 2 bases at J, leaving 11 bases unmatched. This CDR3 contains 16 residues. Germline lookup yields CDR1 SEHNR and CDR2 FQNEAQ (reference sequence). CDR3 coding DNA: TGTGCCAGCAGTAGCCAGTCAGGGGGTATCACAGATACGCAGTATTTT. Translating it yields CASSSQSGGITDTQYF.

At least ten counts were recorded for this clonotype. The CDR3 loop is CSAPPTSDSYEQYF. Here the CDR3 DNA reads TGCAGTGCTCCGCCGACTAGCGACTCCTACGAGCAGTACTTC. The chain links TRBV20-1 to TRBJ2-7; 8 nucleotides agree with TRBD2. The CDR3 is made up of 14 amino acids. Trimming took 5 bases from V and 0 from J; bases not matched to a gene: 6. CDR1 DFQATT and CDR2 SNEGSKA come from the germline V gene (reference sequence).

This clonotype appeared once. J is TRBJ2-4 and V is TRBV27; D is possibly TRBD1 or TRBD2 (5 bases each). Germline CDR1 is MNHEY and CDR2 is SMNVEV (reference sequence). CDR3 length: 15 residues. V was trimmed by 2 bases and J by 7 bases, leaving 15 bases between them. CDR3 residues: CASSLGGPPWNIQYF. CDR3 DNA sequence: TGTGCCAGCAGTTTAGGGGGACCCCCGTGGAACATTCAGTACTTC.

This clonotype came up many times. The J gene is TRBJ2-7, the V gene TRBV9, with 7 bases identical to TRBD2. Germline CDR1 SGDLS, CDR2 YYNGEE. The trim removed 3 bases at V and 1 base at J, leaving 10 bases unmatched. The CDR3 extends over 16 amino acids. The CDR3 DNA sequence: TGTGCCAGCAGCGGCGGGAGCGGCACCGCTTCCTACGAGCAGTACTTC. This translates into CASSGGSGTASYEQYF.

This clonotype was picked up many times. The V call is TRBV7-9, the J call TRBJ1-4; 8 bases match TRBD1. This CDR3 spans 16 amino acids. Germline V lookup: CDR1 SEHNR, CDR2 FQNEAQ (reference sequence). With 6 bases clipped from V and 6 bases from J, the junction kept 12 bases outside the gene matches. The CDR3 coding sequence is TGTGCCAGCAGTCAATATACAGGGGGAGGTGATGAAAAACTGTTTTTT. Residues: CASSQYTGGGDEKLFF.

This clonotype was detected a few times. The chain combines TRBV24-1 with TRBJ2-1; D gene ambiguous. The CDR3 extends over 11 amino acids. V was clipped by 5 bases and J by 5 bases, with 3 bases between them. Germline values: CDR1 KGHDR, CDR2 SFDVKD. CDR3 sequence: CATSVDNEQFF. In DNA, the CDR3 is TGTGCCACCAGTGTGGACAATGAGCAGTTCTTC.

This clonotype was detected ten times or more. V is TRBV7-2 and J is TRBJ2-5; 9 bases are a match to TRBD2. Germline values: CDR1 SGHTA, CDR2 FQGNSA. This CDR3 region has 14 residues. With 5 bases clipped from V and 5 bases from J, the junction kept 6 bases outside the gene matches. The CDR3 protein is CASSPQAGGETQYF. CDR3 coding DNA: TGTGCCAGCAGCCCCCAAGCGGGAGGCGAGACCCAGTACTTC.

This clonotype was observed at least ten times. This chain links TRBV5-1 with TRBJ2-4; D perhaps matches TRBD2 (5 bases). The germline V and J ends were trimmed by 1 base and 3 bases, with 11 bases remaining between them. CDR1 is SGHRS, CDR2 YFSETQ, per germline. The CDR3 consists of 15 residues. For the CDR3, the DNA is TGCGCCAGCAGCTTGTCGTCTGGAGGCAAAAACATTCAGTACTTC. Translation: CASSLSSGGKNIQYF.

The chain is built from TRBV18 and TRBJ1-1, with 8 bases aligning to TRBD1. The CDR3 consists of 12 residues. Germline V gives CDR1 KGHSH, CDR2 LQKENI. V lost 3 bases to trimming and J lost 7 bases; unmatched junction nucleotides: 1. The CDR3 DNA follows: TGTGCCAGCTCACCCGGACAGGGTGAAGCTTTCTTT. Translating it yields CASSPGQGEAFF. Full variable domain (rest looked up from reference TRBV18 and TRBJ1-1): NAGVMQNPRHLVRRRGQEARLRCSPMKGHSHVYWYRQLPEEGLKFMVYLQKENIIDESGMPKERFSAEFPKEGPSILRIQQVVRGDSAAYFCASSPGQGEAFFGQGTRLTVV.

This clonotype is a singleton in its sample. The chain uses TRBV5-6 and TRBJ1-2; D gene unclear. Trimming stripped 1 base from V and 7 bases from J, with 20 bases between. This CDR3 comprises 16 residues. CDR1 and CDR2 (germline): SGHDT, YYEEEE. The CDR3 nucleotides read TGTGCCAGCAGCTTGCGGTATATGTCGACTGATTCTGGCTACACCTTC. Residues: CASSLRYMSTDSGYTF.

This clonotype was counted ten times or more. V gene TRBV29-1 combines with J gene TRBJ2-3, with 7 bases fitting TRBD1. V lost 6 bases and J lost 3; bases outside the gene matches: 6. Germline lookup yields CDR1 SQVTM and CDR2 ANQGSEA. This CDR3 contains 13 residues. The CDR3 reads CSVTGTDTDTQYF. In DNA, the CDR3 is TGCAGCGTAACCGGGACAGATACAGATACGCAGTATTTT.

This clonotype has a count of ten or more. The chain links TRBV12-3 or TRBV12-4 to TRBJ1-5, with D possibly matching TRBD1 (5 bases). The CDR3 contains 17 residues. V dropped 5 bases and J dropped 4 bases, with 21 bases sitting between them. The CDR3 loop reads CASSPPRAGFGNQPQHF. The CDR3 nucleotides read TGTGCCAGCAGTCCCCCGAGGGCAGGGTTCGGAAATCAGCCCCAGCATTTT.

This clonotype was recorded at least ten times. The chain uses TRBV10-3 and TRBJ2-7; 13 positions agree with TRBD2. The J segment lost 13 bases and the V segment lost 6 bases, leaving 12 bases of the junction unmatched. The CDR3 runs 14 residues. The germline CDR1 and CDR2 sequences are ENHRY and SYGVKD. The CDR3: CAISPGLAGAKGYF. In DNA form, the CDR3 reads TGTGCCATCAGCCCCGGACTAGCGGGAGCAAAGGGTTACTTC.

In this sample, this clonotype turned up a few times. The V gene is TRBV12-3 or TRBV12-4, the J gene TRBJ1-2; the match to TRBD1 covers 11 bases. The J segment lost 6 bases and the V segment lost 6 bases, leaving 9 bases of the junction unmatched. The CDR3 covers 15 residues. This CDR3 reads CASSFVRTGGHGYTF. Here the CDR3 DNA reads TGTGCCAGCAGCTTCGTAAGGACAGGGGGCCATGGCTACACCTTC.

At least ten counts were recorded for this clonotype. For the CDR3, the DNA is TGTGCCAGCAGCTTCTTTGGGACTAGGTCCTACGAGCAGTACTTC. As protein: CASSFFGTRSYEQYF. This chain uses TRBV7-2 with TRBJ2-7, with TRBD2 matching 8 bases. The germline gives CDR1 SGHTA, CDR2 FQGNSA. V dropped 3 bases and J dropped 1; count of bases not matched to a gene: 5. The CDR3 has 15 amino acids.

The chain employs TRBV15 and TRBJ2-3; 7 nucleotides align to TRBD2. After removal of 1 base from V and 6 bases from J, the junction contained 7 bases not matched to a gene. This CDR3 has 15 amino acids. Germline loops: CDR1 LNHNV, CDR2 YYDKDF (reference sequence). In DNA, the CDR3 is TGTGCCACCAGCAGAGGGTGGGGGGGTATGGATACGCAGTATTTT. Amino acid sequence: CATSRGWGGMDTQYF.

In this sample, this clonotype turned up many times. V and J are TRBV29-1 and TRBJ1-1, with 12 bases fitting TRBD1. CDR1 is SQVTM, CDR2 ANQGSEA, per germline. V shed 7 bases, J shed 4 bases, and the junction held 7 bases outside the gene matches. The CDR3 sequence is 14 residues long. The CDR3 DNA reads TGCAGCGCCGGGACAGGGGGCATGTCCACTGAAGCTTTCTTT. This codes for CSAGTGGMSTEAFF.

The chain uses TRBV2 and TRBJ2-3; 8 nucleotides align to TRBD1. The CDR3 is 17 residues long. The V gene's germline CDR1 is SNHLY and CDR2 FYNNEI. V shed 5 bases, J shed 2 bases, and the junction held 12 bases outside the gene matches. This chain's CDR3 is CASSLLRDRYTTDTQYF. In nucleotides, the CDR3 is TGTGCCAGCAGTTTACTCCGGGACAGGTATACCACAGATACGCAGTATTTT.

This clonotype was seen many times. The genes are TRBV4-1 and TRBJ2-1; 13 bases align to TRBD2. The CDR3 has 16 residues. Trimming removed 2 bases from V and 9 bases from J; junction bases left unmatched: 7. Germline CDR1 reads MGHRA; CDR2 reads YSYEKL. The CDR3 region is CASSQRLAGGLVEQFF. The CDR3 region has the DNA TGCGCCAGCAGCCAAAGACTAGCGGGGGGCCTGGTTGAGCAGTTCTTC.

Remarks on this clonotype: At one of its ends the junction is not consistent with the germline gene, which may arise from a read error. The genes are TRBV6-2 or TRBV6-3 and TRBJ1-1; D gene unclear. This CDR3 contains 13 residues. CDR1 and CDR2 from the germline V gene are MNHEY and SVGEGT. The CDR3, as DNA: TGTGCCAGTACCTTAGGACCGAACACTGAAGCTTTTTTT. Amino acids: CASTLGPNTEAFF.

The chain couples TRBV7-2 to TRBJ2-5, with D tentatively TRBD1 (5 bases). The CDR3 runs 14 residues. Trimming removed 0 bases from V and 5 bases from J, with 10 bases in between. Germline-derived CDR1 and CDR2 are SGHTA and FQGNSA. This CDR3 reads CASSLAWTQETQYF. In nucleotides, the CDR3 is TGTGCCAGCAGCTTAGCGTGGACACAGGAGACCCAGTACTTC.

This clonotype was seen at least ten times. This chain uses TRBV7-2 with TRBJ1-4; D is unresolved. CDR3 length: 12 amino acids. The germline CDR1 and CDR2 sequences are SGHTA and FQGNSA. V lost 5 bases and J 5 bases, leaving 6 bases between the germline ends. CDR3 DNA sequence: TGTGCCAGCAGCCCGACAAATGAAAAACTGTTTTTT. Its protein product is CASSPTNEKLFF.

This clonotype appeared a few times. DNA of the CDR3: TGTGCCAGTAGTATTAGGCCCCAGGGGGCCTGGACGGTTGGAAACACCATATATTTT. Protein sequence: CASSIRPQGAWTVGNTIYF. This chain uses TRBV19 with TRBJ1-3; 8 nucleotides agree with TRBD1. CDR3 length equals 19 residues. V shed 3 bases and J 3 bases; nucleotides not matched to a gene: 16. In germline, CDR1 is LNHDA, CDR2 SQIVND (reference sequence).

CDR3 DNA: TGTGCCAGTAGTATCGGGCCTTACGAGCAGTACTTC. It translates to CASSIGPYEQYF. V is TRBV19 and J is TRBJ2-7; D unclear. The CDR3 is made up of 12 amino acids. V lost 3 bases to trimming and J lost 4 bases, with 7 bases between them. Germline lookup yields CDR1 LNHDA and CDR2 SQIVND (reference sequence).